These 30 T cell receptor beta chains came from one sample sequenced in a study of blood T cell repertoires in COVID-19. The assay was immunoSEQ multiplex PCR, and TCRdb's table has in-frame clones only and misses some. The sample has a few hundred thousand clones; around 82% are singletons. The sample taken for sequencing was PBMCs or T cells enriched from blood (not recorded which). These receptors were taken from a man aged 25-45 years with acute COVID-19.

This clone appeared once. In nucleotides, the CDR3 is TGTGCCACCAAGGACAGGGGAGGCCCACAAGAGACCCAGTACTTC. Translated: CATKDRGGPQETQYF. The chain employs TRBV19 and TRBJ2-5; 9 bases are a match to TRBD1. The V segment lost 10 bases and the J segment 2 bases; nucleotides outside the gene matches: 11. CDR3 size: 15 residues. The germline V gene encodes CDR1 LNHDA and CDR2 SQIVND (reference sequence). Full variable domain (remainder filled in from reference TRBV19 and TRBJ2-5): DGGITQSPKYLFRKEGQNVTLSCEQNLNHDAMYWYRQDPGQGLRLIYYSQIVNDFQKGDIAEGYSVSREKKESFPLTVTSAQKNPTAFYLCATKDRGGPQETQYFGPGTRLLVL.

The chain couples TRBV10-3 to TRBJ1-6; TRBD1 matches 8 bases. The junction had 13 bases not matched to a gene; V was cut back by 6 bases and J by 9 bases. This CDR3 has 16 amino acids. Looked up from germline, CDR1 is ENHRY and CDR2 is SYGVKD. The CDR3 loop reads CAISESTGAASSPLHF. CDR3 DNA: TGTGCCATCAGCGAATCGACAGGGGCCGCATCTTCACCCCTCCACTTT.

DNA of the CDR3: TGTGCCAGCAGCTTAACCAGGGGCCCGTCCTACAATGAGCAGTTCTTC. Translated: CASSLTRGPSYNEQFF. The gene calls are TRBV7-2 and TRBJ2-1; D perhaps matches TRBD1 (6 bases). Germline V gene sequence: CDR1 SGHTA, CDR2 FQGNSA. The CDR3 is 16 amino acids. V was cut by 2 bases and J by 1 base, with 12 bases left in between.

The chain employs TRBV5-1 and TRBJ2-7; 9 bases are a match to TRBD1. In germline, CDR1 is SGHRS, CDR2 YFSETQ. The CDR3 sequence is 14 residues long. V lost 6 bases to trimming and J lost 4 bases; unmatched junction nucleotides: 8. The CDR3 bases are TGCGCCAGCAAGAGGACAGGGGACAAATACGAGCAGTACTTC. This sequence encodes CASKRTGDKYEQYF.

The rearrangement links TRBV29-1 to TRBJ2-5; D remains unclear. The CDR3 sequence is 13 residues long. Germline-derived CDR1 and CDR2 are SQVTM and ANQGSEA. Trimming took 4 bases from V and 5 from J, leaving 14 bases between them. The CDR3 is CSVVLALGETQYF. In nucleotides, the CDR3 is TGCAGCGTTGTGTTGGCCCTAGGCGAGACCCAGTACTTC. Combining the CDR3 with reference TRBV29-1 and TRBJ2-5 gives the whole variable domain SAVISQKPSRDICQRGTSLTIQCQVDSQVTMMFWYRQQPGQSLTLIATANQGSEATYESGFVIDKFPISRPNLTFSTLTVSNMSPEDSSIYLCSVVLALGETQYFGPGTRLLVL.

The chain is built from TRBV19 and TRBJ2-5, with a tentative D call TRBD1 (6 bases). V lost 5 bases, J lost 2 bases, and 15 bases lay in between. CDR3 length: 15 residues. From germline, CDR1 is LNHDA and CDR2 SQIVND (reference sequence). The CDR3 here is CASSAYGTTQETQYF. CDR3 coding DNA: TGTGCCAGTAGTGCCTACGGGACAACACAAGAGACCCAGTACTTC.

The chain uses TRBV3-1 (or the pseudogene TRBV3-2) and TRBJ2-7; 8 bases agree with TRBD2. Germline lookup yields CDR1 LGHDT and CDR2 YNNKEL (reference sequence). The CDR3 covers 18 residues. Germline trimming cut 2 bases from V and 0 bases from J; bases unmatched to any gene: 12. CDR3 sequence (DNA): TGTGCCAGCAGCCAAATGCGGGGGGAGGGGTGGAGCTCCTACGAGCAGTACTTC. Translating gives CASSQMRGEGWSSYEQYF.

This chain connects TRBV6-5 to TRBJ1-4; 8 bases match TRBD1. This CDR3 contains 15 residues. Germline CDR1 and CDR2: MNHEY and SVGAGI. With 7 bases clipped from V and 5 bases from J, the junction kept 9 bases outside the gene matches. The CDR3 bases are TGTGCCAGCACAGGACAGGGCCCGGGGAATGAAAAACTGTTTTTT. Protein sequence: CASTGQGPGNEKLFF.

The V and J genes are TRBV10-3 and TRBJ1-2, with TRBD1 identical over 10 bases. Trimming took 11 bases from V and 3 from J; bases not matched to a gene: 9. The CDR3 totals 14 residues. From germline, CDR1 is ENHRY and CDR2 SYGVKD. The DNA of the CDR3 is TGTGCCGCGAGGATCGGGACAGGGGACTATGGCTACACCTTC. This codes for CAARIGTGDYGYTF.

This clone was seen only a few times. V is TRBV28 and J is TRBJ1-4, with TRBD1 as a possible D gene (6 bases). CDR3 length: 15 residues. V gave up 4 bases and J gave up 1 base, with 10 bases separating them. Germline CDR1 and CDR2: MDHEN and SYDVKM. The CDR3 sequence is CASSYTGITNEKLFF. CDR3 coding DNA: TGTGCCAGCAGTTATACAGGGATAACTAATGAAAAACTGTTTTTT.

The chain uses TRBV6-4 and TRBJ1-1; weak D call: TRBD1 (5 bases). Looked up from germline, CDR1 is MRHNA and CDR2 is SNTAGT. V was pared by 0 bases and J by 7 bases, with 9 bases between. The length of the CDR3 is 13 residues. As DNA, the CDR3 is TGTGCCAGCAGTGACTCGCCCAGGGATGAAGCTTTCTTT. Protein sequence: CASSDSPRDEAFF.

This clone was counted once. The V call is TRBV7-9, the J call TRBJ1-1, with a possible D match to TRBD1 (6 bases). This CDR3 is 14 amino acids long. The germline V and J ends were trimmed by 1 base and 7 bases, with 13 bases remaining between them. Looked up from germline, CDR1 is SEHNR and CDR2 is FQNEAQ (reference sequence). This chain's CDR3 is CASSLVQTGFEAFF. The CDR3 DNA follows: TGTGCCAGCAGCTTAGTTCAGACAGGTTTTGAAGCTTTCTTT.

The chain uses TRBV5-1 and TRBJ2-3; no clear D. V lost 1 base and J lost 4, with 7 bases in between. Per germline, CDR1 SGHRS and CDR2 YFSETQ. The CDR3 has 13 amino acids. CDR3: CASSLYRADTQYF. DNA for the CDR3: TGCGCCAGCAGCTTGTACAGAGCAGATACGCAGTATTTT. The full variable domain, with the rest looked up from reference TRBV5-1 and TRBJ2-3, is KAGVTQTPRYLIKTRGQQVTLSCSPISGHRSVSWYQQTPGQGLQFLFEYFSETQRNKGNFPGRFSGRQFSNSRSEMNVSTLELGDSALYLCASSLYRADTQYFGPGTRLTVL.

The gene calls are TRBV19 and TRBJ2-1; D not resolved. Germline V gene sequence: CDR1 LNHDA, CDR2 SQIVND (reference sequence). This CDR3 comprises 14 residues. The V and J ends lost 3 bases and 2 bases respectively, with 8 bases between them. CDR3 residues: CASSMELAYNEQFF. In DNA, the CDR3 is TGTGCCAGTAGTATGGAGCTGGCCTACAATGAGCAGTTCTTC.

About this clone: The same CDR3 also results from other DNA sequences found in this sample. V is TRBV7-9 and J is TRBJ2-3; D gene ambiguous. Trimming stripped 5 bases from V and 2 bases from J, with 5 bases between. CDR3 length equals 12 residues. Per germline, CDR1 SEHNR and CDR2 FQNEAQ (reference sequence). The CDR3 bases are TGTGCCAGCAGCCCCTTCACAGATACGCAGTATTTT. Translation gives CASSPFTDTQYF.

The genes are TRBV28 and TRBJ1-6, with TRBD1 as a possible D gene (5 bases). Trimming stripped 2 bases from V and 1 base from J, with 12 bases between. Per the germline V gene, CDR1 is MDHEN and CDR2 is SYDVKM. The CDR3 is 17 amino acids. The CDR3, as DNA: TGTGCCAGCAGTTTAGGGGGGGGGAGGTCCTATAATTCACCCCTCCACTTT. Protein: CASSLGGGRSYNSPLHF.

The CDR3 sequence is CASSEFGSRNEQFF. CDR3 nucleotide sequence: TGTGCCAGCAGTGAATTCGGGAGCCGCAATGAGCAGTTCTTC. The chain joins TRBV6-1 to TRBJ2-1, with D perhaps TRBD2 (6 bases). This CDR3 region has 14 residues. Germline V gene sequence: CDR1 MNHNS, CDR2 SASEGT. Trimming cost V 2 bases and J 6 bases, with 11 bases left between them.

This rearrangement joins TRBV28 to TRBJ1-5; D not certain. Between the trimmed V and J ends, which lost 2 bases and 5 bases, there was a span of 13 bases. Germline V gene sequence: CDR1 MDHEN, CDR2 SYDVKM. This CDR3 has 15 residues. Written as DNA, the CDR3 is TGTGCCAGCAGTTTAACCGGGAGGGCGGATCAGCCCCAGCATTTT. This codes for CASSLTGRADQPQHF. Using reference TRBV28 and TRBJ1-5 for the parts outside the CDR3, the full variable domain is DVKVTQSSRYLVKRTGEKVFLECVQDMDHENMFWYRQDPGLGLRLIYFSYDVKMKEKGDIPEGYSVSREKKERFSLILESASTNQTSMYLCASSLTGRADQPQHFGDGTRLSIL.

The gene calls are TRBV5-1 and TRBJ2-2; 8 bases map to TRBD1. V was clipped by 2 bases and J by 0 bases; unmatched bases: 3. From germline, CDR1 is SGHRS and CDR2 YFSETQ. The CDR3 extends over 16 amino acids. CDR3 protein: CASSLTGGTNTGELFF. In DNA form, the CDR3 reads TGCGCCAGCAGCTTAACAGGGGGAACGAACACCGGGGAGCTGTTTTTT.

The CDR3 reads CASSQDLGQGAGRGYTF. In DNA, the CDR3 is TGCGCCAGCAGCCAAGATTTGGGACAGGGGGCAGGACGTGGCTACACCTTC. The gene calls are TRBV4-1 and TRBJ1-2; 12 bases are a match to TRBD1. CDR3 length equals 17 residues. Trimming at V came to 0 bases and at J to 7 bases, leaving 9 bases not matched to a gene. Per the germline V gene, CDR1 is MGHRA and CDR2 is YSYEKL.

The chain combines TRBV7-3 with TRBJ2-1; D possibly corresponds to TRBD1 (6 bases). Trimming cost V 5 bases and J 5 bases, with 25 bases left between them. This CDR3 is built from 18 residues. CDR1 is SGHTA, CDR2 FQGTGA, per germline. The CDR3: CASSTRPRAGVGNNEQFF. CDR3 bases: TGTGCCAGCAGCACCCGTCCCAGGGCAGGGGTAGGGAACAATGAGCAGTTCTTC. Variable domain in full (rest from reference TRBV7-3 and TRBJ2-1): GAGVSQTPSNKVTEKGKYVELRCDPISGHTALYWYRQSLGQGPEFLIYFQGTGAADDSGLPNDRFFAVRPEGSVSTLKIQRTERGDSAVYLCASSTRPRAGVGNNEQFFGPGTRLTVL.

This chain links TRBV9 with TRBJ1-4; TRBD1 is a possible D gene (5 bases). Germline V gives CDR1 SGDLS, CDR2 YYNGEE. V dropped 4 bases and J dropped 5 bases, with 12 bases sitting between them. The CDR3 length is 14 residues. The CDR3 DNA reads TGTGCCAGCAGCATTGGACAAAGGAATGAAAAACTGTTTTTT. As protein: CASSIGQRNEKLFF.

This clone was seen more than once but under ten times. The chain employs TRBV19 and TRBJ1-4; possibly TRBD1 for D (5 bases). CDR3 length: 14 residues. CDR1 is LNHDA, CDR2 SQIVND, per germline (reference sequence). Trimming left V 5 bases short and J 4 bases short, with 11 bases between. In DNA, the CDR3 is TGTGCCAGTAGTGGCCAGGGAATTAATGAAAAACTGTTTTTT. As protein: CASSGQGINEKLFF.

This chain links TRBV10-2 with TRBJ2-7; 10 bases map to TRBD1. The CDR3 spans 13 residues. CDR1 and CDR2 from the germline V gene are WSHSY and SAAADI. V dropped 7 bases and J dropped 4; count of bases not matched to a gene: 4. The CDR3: CASKRDRGYEQYF. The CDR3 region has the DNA TGCGCCAGCAAACGGGACAGGGGATACGAGCAGTACTTC.

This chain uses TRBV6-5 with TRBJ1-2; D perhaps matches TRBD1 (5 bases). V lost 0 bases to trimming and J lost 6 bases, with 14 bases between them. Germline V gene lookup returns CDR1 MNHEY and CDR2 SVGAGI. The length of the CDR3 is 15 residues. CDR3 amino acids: CASSYSSTLGDGYTF. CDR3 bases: TGTGCCAGCAGTTACTCCTCAACGTTAGGGGATGGCTACACCTTC.

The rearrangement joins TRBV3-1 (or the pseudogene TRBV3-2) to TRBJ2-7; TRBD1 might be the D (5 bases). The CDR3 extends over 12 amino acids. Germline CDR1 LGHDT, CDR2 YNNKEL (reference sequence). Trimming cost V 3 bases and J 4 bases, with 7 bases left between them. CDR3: CASSHRVYEQYF. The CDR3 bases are TGTGCCAGCAGCCACAGGGTTTACGAGCAGTACTTC.

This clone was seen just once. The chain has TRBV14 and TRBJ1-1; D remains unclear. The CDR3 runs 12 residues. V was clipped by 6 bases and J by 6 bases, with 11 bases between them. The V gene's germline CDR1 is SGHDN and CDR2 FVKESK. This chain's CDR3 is CASSPVMAEAFF. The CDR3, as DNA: TGTGCCAGCAGTCCAGTCATGGCTGAAGCTTTCTTT.

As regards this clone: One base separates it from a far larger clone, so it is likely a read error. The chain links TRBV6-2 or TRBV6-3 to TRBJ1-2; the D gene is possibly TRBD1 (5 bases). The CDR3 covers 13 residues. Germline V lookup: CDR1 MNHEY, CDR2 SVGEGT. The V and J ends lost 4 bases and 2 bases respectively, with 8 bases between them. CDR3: CASSLAGNYGYTF. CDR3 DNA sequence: TGTGCCAGCAGTTTGGCAGGGAACTATGGCTACACCTTC.

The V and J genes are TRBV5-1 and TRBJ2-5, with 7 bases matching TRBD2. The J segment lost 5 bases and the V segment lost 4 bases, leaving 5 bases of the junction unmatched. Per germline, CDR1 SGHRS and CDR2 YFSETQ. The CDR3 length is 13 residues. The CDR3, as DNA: TGCGCCAGCAGCCCGGGAGGACGGGAGACCCAGTACTTC. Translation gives CASSPGGRETQYF.

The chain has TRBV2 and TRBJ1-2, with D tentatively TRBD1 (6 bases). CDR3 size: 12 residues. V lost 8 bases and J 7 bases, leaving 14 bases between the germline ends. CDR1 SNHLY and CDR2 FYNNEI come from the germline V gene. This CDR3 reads CASLEGTTGYTF. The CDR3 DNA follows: TGTGCCAGCCTGGAAGGGACAACTGGCTACACCTTC.